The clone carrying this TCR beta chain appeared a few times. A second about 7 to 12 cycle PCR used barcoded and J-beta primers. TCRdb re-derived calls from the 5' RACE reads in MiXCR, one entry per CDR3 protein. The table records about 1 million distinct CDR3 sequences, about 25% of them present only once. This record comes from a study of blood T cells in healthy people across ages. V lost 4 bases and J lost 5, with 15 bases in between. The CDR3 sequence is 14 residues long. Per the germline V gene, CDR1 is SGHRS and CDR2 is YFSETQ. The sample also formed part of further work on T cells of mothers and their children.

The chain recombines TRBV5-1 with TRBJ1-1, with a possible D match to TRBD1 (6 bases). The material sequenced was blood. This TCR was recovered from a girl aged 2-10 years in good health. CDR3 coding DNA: TGCGCCAGCAGCCCCCGGGGGCCGGGTACTGAAGCTTTCTTT. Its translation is CASSPRGPGTEAFF.